This TCR beta chain was recovered during a study of T cell responses to AZD1222 COVID-19 vaccine. Overall study findings and caveats: Most donors were white British and more were female, and clonal diversity was possibly underestimated. In the spike-specific TCR repertoire, nearly half reportedly target unmutated variant regions. The breadth and depth of Spike-specific TCRs increased once two AZD1222 doses had been given.

Of note for this clone: Its antigen is not identified.

CDR3 length: 13 amino acids. Trimming removed 5 bases from V and 8 bases from J, with 15 bases in between. Germline CDR1 is SGHTA and CDR2 is FQGNSA. Assay used: immunoSEQ multiplex PCR; TCRdb lists only in-frame clones, some missing. The sample lists roughly 120,000 clones, approximately 92% occurring once. The chain recombines TRBV7-2 with TRBJ1-2; no clear D gene. The starting material was peripheral blood, obtained 28 days after the second AZD1222 dose. This receptor was taken from an adult who received the AZD1222 COVID-19 vaccine. CDR3: CASSPRRGPGYTF. The CDR3 bases are TGTGCCAGCAGCCCCCGACGCGGGCCGGGCTACACCTTC.